This T cell receptor beta chain was identified during a study of shared clonotypes between healthy human individuals. Whole-study results and caveats: Non-shared clonotypes had lower generation probabilities than those shared by all four donors. Read depth was anticipated to influence clonotype sharing among donors.

This CDR3 contains 15 residues. The germline gives CDR1 LNHDA, CDR2 SQIVND (reference sequence). The V and J ends lost 6 bases and 2 bases respectively, with 11 bases between them. Sequencing used immunoSEQ multiplex PCR; TCRdb keeps in-frame clones, though not all of them. Of 2 million to 2.5 million clones listed, 92% are singletons. To note about this clone: Its antigen is still unknown.

Researchers partitioned CD4+ cells into CD45RA+ naive and CD45RA-negative memory subsets. The sample comprised naive CD4+ T cells from PBMCs. Subset reported: CD45RA+ positively selected. The origin of this receptor is a man between 18 and 29 years old in good health. Some clones in this sample may be carry-over from other donors' samples. The rearrangement uses TRBV19 and TRBJ2-6; the D gene is possibly TRBD1 (6 bases). Here the CDR3 reads CASSQQGTGANVLTF. Here the CDR3 DNA reads TGTGCCAGTAGCCAACAGGGAACTGGGGCCAACGTCCTGACTTTC.